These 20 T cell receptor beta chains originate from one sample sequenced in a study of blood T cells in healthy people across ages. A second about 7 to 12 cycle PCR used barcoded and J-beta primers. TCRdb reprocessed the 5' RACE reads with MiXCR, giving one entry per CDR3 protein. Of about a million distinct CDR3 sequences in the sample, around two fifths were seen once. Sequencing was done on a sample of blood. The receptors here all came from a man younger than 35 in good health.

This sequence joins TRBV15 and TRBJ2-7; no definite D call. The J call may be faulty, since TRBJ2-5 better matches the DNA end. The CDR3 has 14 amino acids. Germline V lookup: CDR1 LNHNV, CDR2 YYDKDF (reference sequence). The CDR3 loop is CATSRDVWIETQYF. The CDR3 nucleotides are TGTGCCACCAGCAGAGATGTGTGGATTGAGACCCAGTACTTC.

The CDR3 sequence: CASSYGDMNTEAFF. The DNA of the CDR3 is TGTGCCAGCAGTTACGGAGATATGAACACTGAAGCTTTCTTT. V is TRBV6-2 or TRBV6-3 and J is TRBJ1-1, with D hard to call. The CDR3 is 14 residues long. Germline V gives CDR1 MNHEY, CDR2 SVGEGT. With 2 bases removed from V and 0 bases from J, the gap between germline ends came to 7 bases.

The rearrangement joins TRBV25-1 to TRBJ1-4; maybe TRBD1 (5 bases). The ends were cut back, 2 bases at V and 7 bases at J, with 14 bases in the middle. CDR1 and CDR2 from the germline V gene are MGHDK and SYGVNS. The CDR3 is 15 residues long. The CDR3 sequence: CASSERGREIEKLFF. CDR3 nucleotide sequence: TGTGCCAGCAGTGAAAGGGGCAGAGAGATTGAAAAACTGTTTTTT.

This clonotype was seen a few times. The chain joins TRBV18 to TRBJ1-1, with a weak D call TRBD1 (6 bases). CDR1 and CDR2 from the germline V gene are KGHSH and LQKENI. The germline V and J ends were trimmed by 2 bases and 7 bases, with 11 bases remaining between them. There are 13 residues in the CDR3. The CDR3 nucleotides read TGTGCCAGCTCACCAGGACAGAGAGTTGAAGCTTTCTTT. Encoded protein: CASSPGQRVEAFF.

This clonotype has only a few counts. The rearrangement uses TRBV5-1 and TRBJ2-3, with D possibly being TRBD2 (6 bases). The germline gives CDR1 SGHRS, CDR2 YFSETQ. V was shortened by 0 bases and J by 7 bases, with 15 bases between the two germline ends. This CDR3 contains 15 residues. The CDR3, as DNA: TGCGCCAGCAGCTTGGAGGGACTCCCACAGAATACGCAGTATTTT. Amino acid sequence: CASSLEGLPQNTQYF.

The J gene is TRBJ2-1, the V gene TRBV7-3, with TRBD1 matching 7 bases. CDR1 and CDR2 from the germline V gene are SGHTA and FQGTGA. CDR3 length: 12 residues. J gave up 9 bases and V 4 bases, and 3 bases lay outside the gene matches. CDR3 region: CASSSRTGEQFF. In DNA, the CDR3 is TGTGCCAGCAGCTCCCGGACAGGTGAGCAGTTCTTC.

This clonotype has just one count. CDR3 coding DNA: TGTGCCAGCAGTTCATCAATCCGCCGAGCGGGGGTCTACAATGAGCAGTTCTTC. Amino acid sequence: CASSSSIRRAGVYNEQFF. The genes are TRBV27 and TRBJ2-1; 8 bases are shared with TRBD2. CDR1 MNHEY and CDR2 SMNVEV come from the germline V gene (reference sequence). The CDR3 totals 18 residues. Germline trimming cut 4 bases from V and 3 bases from J; bases unmatched to any gene: 14.

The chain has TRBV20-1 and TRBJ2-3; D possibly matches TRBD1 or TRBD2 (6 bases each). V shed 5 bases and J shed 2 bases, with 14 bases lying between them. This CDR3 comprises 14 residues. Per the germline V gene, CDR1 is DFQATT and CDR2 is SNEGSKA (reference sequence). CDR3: CSAPGAAHTDTQYF. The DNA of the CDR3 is TGCAGTGCTCCGGGGGCAGCCCACACAGATACGCAGTATTTT.

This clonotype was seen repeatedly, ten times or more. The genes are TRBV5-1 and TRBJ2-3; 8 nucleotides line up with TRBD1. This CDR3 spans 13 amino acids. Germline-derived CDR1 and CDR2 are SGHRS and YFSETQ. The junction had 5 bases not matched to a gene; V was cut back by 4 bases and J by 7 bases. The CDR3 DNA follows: TGCGCCAGCAGCGCCGGGACAGGTCATACGCAGTATTTT. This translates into CASSAGTGHTQYF.

CDR3 residues: CASSFIRARGTEAFF. The CDR3, as DNA: TGTGCCAGCAGTTTTATCCGGGCACGGGGGACTGAAGCTTTCTTT. The chain uses TRBV12-3 or TRBV12-4 and TRBJ1-1; perhaps TRBD1 as D (5 bases). The CDR3 is made up of 15 amino acids. V shed 3 bases and J shed 5 bases, with 16 bases lying between them.

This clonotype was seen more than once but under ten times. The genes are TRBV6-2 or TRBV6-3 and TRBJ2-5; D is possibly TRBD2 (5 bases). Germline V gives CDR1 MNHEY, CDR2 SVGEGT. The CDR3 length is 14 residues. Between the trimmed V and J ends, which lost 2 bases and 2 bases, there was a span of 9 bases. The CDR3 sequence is CASSYQTRQETQYF. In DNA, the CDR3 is TGTGCCAGCAGTTACCAAACTAGACAAGAGACCCAGTACTTC.

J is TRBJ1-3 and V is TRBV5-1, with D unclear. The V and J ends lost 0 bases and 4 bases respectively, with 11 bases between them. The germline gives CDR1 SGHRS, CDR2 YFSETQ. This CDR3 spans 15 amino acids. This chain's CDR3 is CASSLEPGNGNTIYF. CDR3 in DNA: TGCGCCAGCAGCTTGGAGCCGGGGAACGGAAACACCATATATTTT. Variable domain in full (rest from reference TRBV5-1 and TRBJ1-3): KAGVTQTPRYLIKTRGQQVTLSCSPISGHRSVSWYQQTPGQGLQFLFEYFSETQRNKGNFPGRFSGRQFSNSRSEMNVSTLELGDSALYLCASSLEPGNGNTIYFGEGSWLTVV.

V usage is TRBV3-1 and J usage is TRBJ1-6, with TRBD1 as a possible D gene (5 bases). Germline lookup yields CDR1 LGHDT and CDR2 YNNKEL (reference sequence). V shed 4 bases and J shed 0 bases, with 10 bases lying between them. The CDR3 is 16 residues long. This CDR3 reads CASSLWGSSYNSPLHF. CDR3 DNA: TGTGCCAGCAGCCTCTGGGGGAGCTCCTATAATTCACCCCTCCACTTT. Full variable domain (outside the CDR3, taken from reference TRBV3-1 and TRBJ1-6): DTAVSQTPKYLVTQMGNDKSIKCEQNLGHDTMYWYKQDSKKFLKIMFSYNNKELIINETVPNRFSPKSPDKAHLNLHINSLELGDSAVYFCASSLWGSSYNSPLHFGNGTRLTVT.

The CDR3 nucleotides are TGTGCCAGCAGGGCGTTGGGGGACAGCATCTATGGCTACACCTTC. Translating gives CASRALGDSIYGYTF. The J gene is TRBJ1-2, the V gene TRBV28, with 7 bases aligning to TRBD1. Germline CDR1 MDHEN, CDR2 SYDVKM. The CDR3 is 15 residues long. V lost 6 bases to trimming and J lost 4 bases; unmatched junction nucleotides: 11.

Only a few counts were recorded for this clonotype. The CDR3 nucleotides are TGTGCCAGCAGCCAAACCTATTTTCCTCGTGAGCAGTTCTTC. This translates into CASSQTYFPREQFF. The genes are TRBV21-1 and TRBJ2-1. TRBV21-1 is recorded as a pseudogene. This CDR3 comprises 14 residues.

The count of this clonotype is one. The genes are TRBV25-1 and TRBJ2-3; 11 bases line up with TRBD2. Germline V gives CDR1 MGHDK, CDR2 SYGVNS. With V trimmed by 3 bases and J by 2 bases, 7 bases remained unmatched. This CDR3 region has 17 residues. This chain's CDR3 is CASSDVLAGANTDTQYF. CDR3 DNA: TGTGCCAGCAGTGATGTACTAGCGGGGGCCAACACAGATACGCAGTATTTT.

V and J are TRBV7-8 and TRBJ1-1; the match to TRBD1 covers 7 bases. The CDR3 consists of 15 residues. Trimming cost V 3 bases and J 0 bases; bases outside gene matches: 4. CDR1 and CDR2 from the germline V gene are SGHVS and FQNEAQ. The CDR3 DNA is TGTGCCAGCAGCTTGAGGGACAGCATGAACACTGAAGCTTTCTTT. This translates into CASSLRDSMNTEAFF.

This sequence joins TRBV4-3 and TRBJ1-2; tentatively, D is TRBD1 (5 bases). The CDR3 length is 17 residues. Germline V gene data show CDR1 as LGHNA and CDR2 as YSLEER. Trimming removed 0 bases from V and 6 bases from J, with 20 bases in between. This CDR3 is CASSQENGASINHGYTF. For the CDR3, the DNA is TGCGCCAGCAGCCAAGAGAACGGGGCCTCGATCAACCATGGCTACACCTTC.

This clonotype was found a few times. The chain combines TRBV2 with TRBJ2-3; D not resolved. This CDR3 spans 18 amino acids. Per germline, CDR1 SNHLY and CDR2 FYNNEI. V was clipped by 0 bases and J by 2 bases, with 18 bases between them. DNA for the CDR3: TGTGCCAGCAGTGAAGCGGTGGTCTCTCGGACCCTCACAGATACGCAGTATTTT. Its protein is CASSEAVVSRTLTDTQYF.

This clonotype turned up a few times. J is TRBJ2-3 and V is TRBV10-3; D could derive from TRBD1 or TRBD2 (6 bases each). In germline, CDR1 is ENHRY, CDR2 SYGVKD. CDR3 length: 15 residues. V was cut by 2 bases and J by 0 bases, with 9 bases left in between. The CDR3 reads CAISEGGLSTDTQYF. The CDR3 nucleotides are TGTGCCATCAGTGAGGGGGGGCTAAGCACAGATACGCAGTATTTT.